Listed here are 20 T cell receptor beta chains from one sample, sequenced in a study of blood T cell repertoires in COVID-19. The table came from immunoSEQ multiplex PCR; TCRdb's copy has only in-frame clones and leaves some out. The sample carries approximately 440,000 clones, roughly 87% recorded once. Sequencing used PBMCs or T cells enriched from blood (not recorded which). These receptors were collected from a woman aged 18-30 years who had recovered from COVID-19.

The rearrangement links TRBV10-3 to TRBJ1-4; no reliable D call. The germline CDR1 and CDR2 sequences are ENHRY and SYGVKD. Between the trimmed V and J ends, which lost 6 bases and 6 bases, there was a span of 11 bases. The CDR3 length is 13 residues. This chain's CDR3 is CAISDGEDEKLFF. CDR3 sequence (DNA): TGTGCCATCAGCGATGGGGAGGATGAAAAACTGTTTTTT.

The chain couples TRBV9 to TRBJ1-5; no clear D gene. Germline CDR1 is SGDLS and CDR2 is YYNGEE. Trimming removed 0 bases at V and 1 base at J, with 8 bases between. The CDR3 spans 15 residues. The CDR3 DNA is TGTGCCAGCAGCGTAGCTCCAGGAAGCAATCAGCCCCAGCATTTT. Encoded protein: CASSVAPGSNQPQHF.

This chain links TRBV10-1 with TRBJ2-2, with 7 bases matching TRBD1. With 2 bases clipped from V and 2 bases from J, the junction kept 5 bases outside the gene matches. Germline V gives CDR1 WNHNN, CDR2 SYGVQD (reference sequence). CDR3 size: 16 residues. The CDR3 region has the DNA TGCGCCAGCAGTGAGAAGGACAGGAGTAACACCGGGGAGCTGTTTTTT. Its translation is CASSEKDRSNTGELFF.

This chain connects TRBV21-1 to TRBJ1-4; the table names TRBD1, a call not compared with the DNA. TRBV21-1 is deemed a pseudogene. The CDR3 is 18 residues long. CDR3 nucleotides: TGTGCCAGCAGCAAAGCTAGACAGGGGGTAGACACTAATGAAAAACTGTTTTTT. Residues: CASSKARQGVDTNEKLFF.

As regards this clone: Other DNA sequences in this specimen translate into the identical CDR3. CDR3 coding DNA: TGTGCCAGCTCACCAGGACAGAACACTGAAGCTTTCTTT. It is translated as CASSPGQNTEAFF. This chain connects TRBV18 to TRBJ1-1; TRBD1 is a possible D gene (5 bases). V was cut by 2 bases and J by 1 base, with 5 bases left in between. The CDR3 has 13 residues. The germline gives CDR1 KGHSH, CDR2 LQKENI.

The chain links TRBV7-9 to TRBJ2-3; D not certain. The CDR3 has 17 amino acids. V was shortened by 3 bases and J by 0 bases, with 16 bases between the two germline ends. Germline values: CDR1 SEHNR, CDR2 FQNEAQ (reference sequence). CDR3 sequence reads: CASSFGESAASTDTQYF. The DNA for the CDR3 is TGTGCCAGCAGCTTCGGAGAATCGGCAGCTAGCACAGATACGCAGTATTTT.

The rearrangement links TRBV30 to TRBJ2-1; TRBD2 matches at 8 bases. CDR1 GTSNPN and CDR2 SVGIG come from the germline V gene (reference sequence). The CDR3 spans 16 residues. V gave up 2 bases and J gave up 10 bases; unmatched junction bases: 16. The CDR3 DNA follows: TGTGCCTGGAGTCAGAAGGCGGGGGGCGCCCTCAGGGAGCAGTTCTTC. Amino acids: CAWSQKAGGALREQFF.

The V and J genes are TRBV14 and TRBJ2-3, with 12 nucleotides matching TRBD2. The germline V gene has CDR1 SGHDN and CDR2 FVKESK. Trimming cost V 2 bases and J 6 bases; bases outside gene matches: 3. The CDR3 consists of 15 residues. CDR3 sequence: CASSQTTSGGDTQYF. In DNA, the CDR3 is TGTGCCAGCAGCCAAACAACTAGCGGGGGGGATACGCAGTATTTT.

The rearrangement joins TRBV9 to TRBJ1-1; no clear D. Germline CDR1 reads SGDLS; CDR2 reads YYNGEE. CDR3 length: 12 residues. Trimming removed 7 bases at V and 0 bases at J, with 7 bases between. CDR3 in amino acids: CASSGVNTEAFF. The CDR3 coding sequence is TGTGCCAGCTCGGGAGTGAACACTGAAGCTTTCTTT.

The chain employs TRBV10-1 and TRBJ2-7; TRBD2 agrees at 9 bases. V gave up 2 bases and J gave up 1 base; unmatched junction bases: 3. The CDR3 spans 15 residues. Germline V gene sequence: CDR1 WNHNN, CDR2 SYGVQD (reference sequence). The CDR3 nucleotides read TGCGCCAGCAGTGAGCCCAGCGGGGGGTCCTACGAGCAGTACTTC. It codes for CASSEPSGGSYEQYF.

The J gene is TRBJ1-3, the V gene TRBV30; the match to TRBD1 covers 8 bases. The CDR3 totals 15 residues. Germline-derived CDR1 and CDR2 are GTSNPN and SVGIG (reference sequence). The V gene end was trimmed by 0 bases and the J gene end by 4 bases; junction bases not matched to a gene: 5. Here the CDR3 reads CAWSVRQGIGNTIYF. The CDR3 bases are TGTGCCTGGAGTGTAAGACAGGGGATCGGAAACACCATATATTTT.

The chain uses TRBV6-5 and TRBJ1-4; D is unclear. Germline V gives CDR1 MNHEY, CDR2 SVGAGI. V shed 5 bases and J shed 0 bases, with 7 bases lying between them. This CDR3 comprises 14 residues. Here the CDR3 reads CASSPRTTNEKLFF. CDR3 in DNA: TGTGCCAGCAGTCCGAGGACAACTAATGAAAAACTGTTTTTT.

The chain is built from TRBV7-8 and TRBJ2-1, with 10 bases that match TRBD1. Germline assignment: CDR1 SGHVS and CDR2 FQNEAQ. CDR3 length: 16 amino acids. V was pared by 4 bases and J by 7 bases, with 10 bases of the junction left unmatched. CDR3 DNA sequence: TGTGCCAGCAGCTCGACTAGACAGGGGGCACCGAATGAGCAGTTCTTC. Protein: CASSSTRQGAPNEQFF.

The chain uses TRBV4-1 and TRBJ1-1, with D uncertain. Per the germline V gene, CDR1 is MGHRA and CDR2 is YSYEKL. This CDR3 comprises 17 residues. Deletions cut 1 base from V and 0 bases from J, with 15 bases between. In DNA, the CDR3 is TGCGCCAGCAGCCAAGGGAAGTACGGACTGATGAACACTGAAGCTTTCTTT. Protein product: CASSQGKYGLMNTEAFF.

This clone came up a few times. The V and J genes are TRBV6-1 and TRBJ2-5; TRBD1 is a possible D gene (6 bases). The CDR3 runs to 16 residues. Looked up from germline, CDR1 is MNHNS and CDR2 is SASEGT. V dropped 4 bases and J dropped 5 bases, with 20 bases sitting between them. The CDR3 DNA reads TGTGCCAGCAGTGTAGAAGGCAGGGGACCAACGGAGACCCAGTACTTC. Its protein is CASSVEGRGPTETQYF.

The sample holds a few counts of this clone. The chain has TRBV9 and TRBJ2-1; TRBD2 is a possible D gene (5 bases). Trimming removed 3 bases from V and 8 bases from J, with 18 bases in between. Germline V gene data show CDR1 as SGDLS and CDR2 as YYNGEE. There are 15 residues in the CDR3. In DNA form, the CDR3 reads TGTGCCAGCAGCGGGTCACTAGTAGAGTCCGATGAGCAGTTCTTC. This encodes CASSGSLVESDEQFF.

This clone was detected once. The sample contains more than one DNA sequence encoding this CDR3. The V call is TRBV3-1 (or the pseudogene TRBV3-2), the J call TRBJ1-2; no reliable D call. Trimming cost V 0 bases and J 7 bases, with 3 bases left between them. The CDR3 extends over 11 amino acids. Germline V gives CDR1 LGHDT, CDR2 YNNKEL (reference sequence). The CDR3 region is CASSQDRGYTF. The CDR3 DNA sequence: TGTGCCAGCAGCCAAGATCGTGGCTACACCTTC.

This clone was counted a few times. Here the CDR3 reads CASSRDRNQPQHF. CDR3 DNA: TGTGCCAGCAGCCGGGACAGGAATCAGCCCCAGCATTTT. The chain combines TRBV7-2 with TRBJ1-5, with 8 bases identical to TRBD1. With V trimmed by 5 bases and J by 4 bases, 1 base remained unmatched. The CDR3 extends over 13 amino acids. The germline V gene has CDR1 SGHTA and CDR2 FQGNSA. The variable domain in full, completed from reference TRBV7-2 and TRBJ1-5, reads GAGVSQSPSNKVTEKGKDVELRCDPISGHTALYWYRQSLGQGLEFLIYFQGNSAPDKSGLPSDRFSAERTGGSVSTLTIQRTQQEDSAVYLCASSRDRNQPQHFGDGTRLSIL.

This clone was counted ten times or more. The CDR3 spells CASSSRVRDAAFF. The CDR3 DNA reads as TGTGCCAGCAGCTCTAGGGTCAGGGATGCAGCTTTCTTT. The chain has TRBV11-2 and TRBJ1-1; the D gene is possibly TRBD1 (5 bases). V lost 4 bases and J 10 bases, leaving 16 bases between the germline ends. The V gene's germline CDR1 is SGHAT and CDR2 FQNNGV. This CDR3 contains 13 residues.

The rearrangement uses TRBV30 and TRBJ1-1; weak D call: TRBD1 (5 bases). Between the trimmed V and J ends, which lost 6 bases and 5 bases, there was a span of 13 bases. The CDR3 consists of 12 residues. Germline V gene lookup returns CDR1 GTSNPN and CDR2 SVGIG (reference sequence). The CDR3: CACGQGYTEAFF. The CDR3 bases are TGTGCCTGCGGGCAGGGTTATACTGAAGCTTTCTTT.